These 7 T cell receptor beta chains originate from one sample sequenced in a study of blood T cell repertoires in COVID-19. Produced via immunoSEQ multiplex PCR; TCRdb's table is partial and in-frame only. Of around 63,000 clones in the sample, 70% to 90% were seen once. Source material: peripheral blood. The source of these receptors is a man aged 60 to 75 with acute or convalescent COVID-19.

The CDR3 DNA is TGTGCCAGCACCGCTCAGGTCTCTGGAGAGCAGTACTTC. Translating it yields CASTAQVSGEQYF. This chain uses TRBV11-2 with TRBJ2-7, with D unclear. The CDR3 totals 13 residues. V was trimmed by 7 bases and J by 7 bases, leaving 17 bases between them. CDR1 and CDR2 (germline): SGHAT, FQNNGV.

This sequence joins TRBV6-5 and TRBJ1-4, with TRBD1 matching over 7 bases. Germline CDR1 and CDR2: MNHEY and SVGAGI. V trimming: 6 bases; J trimming: 6 bases; junction bases outside the gene matches: 7. This CDR3 has 14 amino acids. CDR3 sequence (DNA): TGTGCCAGCAGGGCCGGGACAGTCGATGAAAAACTGTTTTTT. Translated, it gives CASRAGTVDEKLFF.

The V call is TRBV9, the J call TRBJ1-2, with 11 nucleotides matching TRBD1. Germline CDR1 is SGDLS and CDR2 is YYNGEE. The J segment lost 7 bases and the V segment lost 9 bases, leaving 8 bases of the junction unmatched. The CDR3 has 13 amino acids. CDR3: CATGQGASSGYTF. The CDR3 region has the DNA TGTGCCACAGGACAGGGGGCTTCGAGTGGCTACACCTTC.

This chain connects TRBV6-2 or TRBV6-3 to TRBJ1-2, with TRBD1 identical over 7 bases. The CDR3 has 15 amino acids. The germline V gene encodes CDR1 MNHEY and CDR2 SVGEGT. V gave up 6 bases and J gave up 8 bases; unmatched junction bases: 15. CDR3 sequence reads: CASSRNDRAGAGYTF. The CDR3 bases are TGTGCCAGCAGCCGCAACGACAGGGCTGGCGCGGGCTACACCTTC.

J is TRBJ1-1 and V is TRBV30; weak D call: TRBD1 (5 bases). The V end was cut by 1 base, the J end by 1 base, with 7 bases between. Germline V CDR1 and CDR2: GTSNPN, SVGIG (reference sequence). This CDR3 spans 13 amino acids. CDR3 region: CAWSGGGNTEAFF. CDR3 DNA: TGTGCCTGGAGTGGGGGGGGGAACACTGAAGCTTTCTTT.

This chain links TRBV4-3 with TRBJ2-3, with TRBD1 matching 7 bases. Germline V gives CDR1 LGHNA, CDR2 YSLEER. CDR3 length: 19 amino acids. V shed 1 base and J 1 base; nucleotides not matched to a gene: 14. CDR3 bases: TGCGCCAGCAGCCAAGCTCCAAGATTAGGGGGCTATGGCACAGATACGCAGTATTTT. It codes for CASSQAPRLGGYGTDTQYF.

The rearrangement joins TRBV10-3 to TRBJ2-5; perhaps TRBD2 as D (5 bases). Germline CDR1 ENHRY, CDR2 SYGVKD. The CDR3 length is 14 residues. Trimming removed 6 bases at V and 5 bases at J, with 16 bases between. The CDR3 DNA reads TGTGCCATCAGCTATAGAGGGTTCGGGGAGACCCAGTACTTC. Encoded protein: CAISYRGFGETQYF.